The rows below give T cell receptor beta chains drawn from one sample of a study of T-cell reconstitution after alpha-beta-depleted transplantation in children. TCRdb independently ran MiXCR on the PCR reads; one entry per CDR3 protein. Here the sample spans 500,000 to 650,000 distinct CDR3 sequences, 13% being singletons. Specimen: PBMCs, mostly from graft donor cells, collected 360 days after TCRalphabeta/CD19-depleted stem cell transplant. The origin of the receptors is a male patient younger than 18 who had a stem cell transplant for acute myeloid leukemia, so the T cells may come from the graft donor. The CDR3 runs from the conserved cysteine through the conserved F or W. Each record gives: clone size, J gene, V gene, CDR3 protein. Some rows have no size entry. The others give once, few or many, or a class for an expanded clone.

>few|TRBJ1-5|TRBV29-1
CSVGLGNQPQHF
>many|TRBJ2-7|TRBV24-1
CATSDPTGSYEQYF
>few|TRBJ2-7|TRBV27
CASSLSLQGAYEQYF
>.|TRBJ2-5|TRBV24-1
CATRTSVGHTIVLYQETQYF
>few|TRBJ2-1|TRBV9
CASSVGLGGRALNEQFF
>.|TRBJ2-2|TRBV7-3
CASSSMASGRRTGELFF
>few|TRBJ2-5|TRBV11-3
CASSPRTGSPGETQYF
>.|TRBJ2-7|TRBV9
CASSVQPAPYEQYF
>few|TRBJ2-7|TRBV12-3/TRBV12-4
CASSSAGTGGNEQYF
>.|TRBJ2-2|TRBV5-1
CASSLKGELFF
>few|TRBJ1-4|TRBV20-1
CSALRQGAHEKLFF
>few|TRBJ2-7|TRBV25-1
CASALYGTGGSEQYF
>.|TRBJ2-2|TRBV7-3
CASSHSNRASKTGELFF
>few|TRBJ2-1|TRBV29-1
CSTPDRLAPYNEQFF
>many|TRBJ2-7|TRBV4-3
CASSQDTVLAGGYEQYF
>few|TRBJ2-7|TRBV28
CASRRDSQREYF
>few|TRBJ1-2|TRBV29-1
CSVVGQLNYGYTF
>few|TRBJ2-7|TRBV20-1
CSLYRPYPDEQYF
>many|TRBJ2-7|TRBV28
CASSLLPGQVSYEQYF